The source of this T cell receptor (beta chain) is a study of OX40 agonist ivuxolimab in advanced cancers. Germline CDR1 is SGHDT and CDR2 is YYEEEE. There are 11 residues in the CDR3. The V end lost 3 bases, the J end lost 8 bases, and 8 bases lay between the germline ends. Using immunoSEQ multiplex PCR, the repertoire was profiled, and TCRdb retains in-frame clones only, with some absent. The sample comprises tens of thousands of clones, under 95% of which are singletons, and roughly three fifths rests with the top ten. The genes are TRBV5-6 and TRBJ1-2; D is ambiguous. The origin of this receptor is an adult with an advanced solid tumor such as melanoma, head and neck, liver or kidney cancer. Sequenced here: CD4+ or CD8+ T cells sorted from blood, sampled in a trial of the OX40 agonist ivuxolimab. This CDR3 reads CASSSGWGYTF. CDR3 bases: TGTGCCAGCAGCTCGGGGTGGGGCTACACCTTC.